The 17 T cell receptor beta chains reported below all come from one sample, sequenced in a study of blood T cells in healthy people across ages. The authors ran a second PCR of about 6 to 11 cycles using a sample-barcoded 5' primer and a J-beta primer mix. TCRdb re-analysed the 5' RACE reads in MiXCR, keeping a single row per CDR3 protein. The sample shows about 1.4 million distinct CDR3 sequences, approximately 59% of them seen only once. Sequencing was done on a sample of blood. These receptors were taken from a young man in good health.

The J gene is TRBJ1-5, the V gene TRBV7-9; D not resolved. CDR1 is SEHNR, CDR2 FQNEAQ, per germline (reference sequence). This CDR3 has 13 amino acids. Deletions cut 5 bases from V and 5 bases from J, with 10 bases between. CDR3 sequence: CASSPWGDQPQHF. For the CDR3, the DNA is TGTGCCAGCAGCCCATGGGGAGATCAGCCCCAGCATTTT.

The rearrangement uses TRBV5-6 and TRBJ1-2, with 8 bases lining up with TRBD1. Germline CDR1 is SGHDT and CDR2 is YYEEEE. The CDR3 has 15 amino acids. Trimming cost V 1 base and J 7 bases; bases outside gene matches: 9. This chain's CDR3 is CASSLIGQGRGGYTF. The CDR3 coding sequence is TGTGCCAGCAGCTTGATAGGACAGGGTAGGGGTGGCTACACCTTC.

The V and J genes are TRBV7-6 and TRBJ2-2, with 11 bases aligning to TRBD1. Germline values: CDR1 SGHVS, CDR2 FNYEAQ. The CDR3 contains 16 residues. J lost 5 bases, V lost 4 bases, and 6 bases had no gene match. The DNA of the CDR3 is TGTGCCAGCAGCTCGACCGGGACAGGGGGAACCGGGGAGCTGTTTTTT. Residues: CASSSTGTGGTGELFF.

CDR3 in amino acids: CASSLIRGVAYEQYF. DNA for the CDR3: TGTGCCAGCAGCTTAATACGGGGGGTGGCCTACGAGCAGTACTTC. The chain employs TRBV7-2 and TRBJ2-7, with 7 bases fitting TRBD2. Germline V lookup: CDR1 SGHTA, CDR2 FQGNSA. The CDR3 consists of 15 residues. Germline trimming cut 2 bases from V and 2 bases from J; bases unmatched to any gene: 6.

V usage is TRBV7-9 and J usage is TRBJ2-3; TRBD2 is a possible D gene (5 bases). Trimming stripped 3 bases from V and 0 bases from J, with 16 bases between. Germline V gene data show CDR1 as SEHNR and CDR2 as FQNEAQ (reference sequence). CDR3 length: 17 amino acids. The CDR3 nucleotides read TGTGCCAGCAGCTTTTTTTCTAGCATGGATAGCACAGATACGCAGTATTTT. This encodes CASSFFSSMDSTDTQYF.

This clonotype was found a few times. The chain combines TRBV28 with TRBJ2-7; TRBD1 is a possible D gene (6 bases). Germline loops: CDR1 MDHEN, CDR2 SYDVKM. The length of the CDR3 is 14 residues. Trimming removed 4 bases from V and 3 bases from J, with 13 bases in between. CDR3: CASSWSRGNYEQYF. The DNA for the CDR3 is TGTGCCAGCAGTTGGAGTAGGGGGAACTACGAGCAGTACTTC. The full variable domain, with the rest looked up from reference TRBV28 and TRBJ2-7, is DVKVTQSSRYLVKRTGEKVFLECVQDMDHENMFWYRQDPGLGLRLIYFSYDVKMKEKGDIPEGYSVSREKKERFSLILESASTNQTSMYLCASSWSRGNYEQYFGPGTRLTVT.

The gene calls are TRBV25-1 and TRBJ2-1; 9 nucleotides line up with TRBD1. This CDR3 has 17 amino acids. After removal of 6 bases from V and 3 bases from J, the junction contained 12 bases not matched to a gene. CDR1 is MGHDK and CDR2 is SYGVNS in the germline V gene. CDR3: CASRKPPGTGFYNEQFF. CDR3 DNA: TGTGCCAGCAGAAAACCGCCAGGGACAGGGTTCTACAATGAGCAGTTCTTC. Together with reference TRBV25-1 and TRBJ2-1, the CDR3 gives the full variable domain: EADIYQTPRYLVIGTGKKITLECSQTMGHDKMYWYQQDPGMELHLIHYSYGVNSTEKGDLSSESTVSRIRTEHFPLTLESARPSHTSQYLCASRKPPGTGFYNEQFFGPGTRLTVL.

For this clonotype: One end of the junction is discordant with germline, which a read error may explain. This chain uses TRBV11-2 with TRBJ2-1, with 9 nucleotides matching TRBD1. Germline V gene lookup returns CDR1 SGHAT and CDR2 FQNNGV. The CDR3 is made up of 17 amino acids. The CDR3 sequence is CASSPRDRVPSYDEQFF. The CDR3 DNA follows: TGTGCCAGCAGCCCCCGGGACAGGGTTCCTTCCTACGATGAGCAGTTCTTC.

For the CDR3, the DNA is TGCAGTGCTAACACTGGAACTAGCGGGAGGGCCGGTTACTACGAGCAGTACTTC. Translation gives CSANTGTSGRAGYYEQYF. The chain has TRBV20-1 and TRBJ2-4; 13 positions agree with TRBD2. The better agreement between TRBJ2-7 and the DNA end casts doubt on the J call. The CDR3 contains 18 residues. Germline lookup yields CDR1 DFQATT and CDR2 SNEGSKA (reference sequence).

The V gene is TRBV3-1, the J gene TRBJ1-2, with D possibly being TRBD1 (5 bases). The CDR3 has 15 residues. V was pared by 0 bases and J by 6 bases, with 14 bases between. Per the germline V gene, CDR1 is LGHDT and CDR2 is YNNKEL (reference sequence). The CDR3 protein is CASSQDPGYGNGYTF. For the CDR3, the DNA is TGTGCCAGCAGCCAAGACCCAGGGTACGGGAATGGCTACACCTTC.

The V call is TRBV3-1, the J call TRBJ2-5; unclear D gene. The last part of the DNA fits TRBJ2-7 better; the J call may be wrong. CDR1 is LGHDT, CDR2 YNNKEL, per germline (reference sequence). The CDR3 totals 13 residues. The DNA for the CDR3 is TGTGCCAGCAGCCAGGGATTCAACTACGAGCAGTACTTC. This codes for CASSQGFNYEQYF.

This clonotype came up a few times. V usage is TRBV20-1 and J usage is TRBJ1-6, with D perhaps matching TRBD1 (5 bases). Germline V gives CDR1 DFQATT, CDR2 SNEGSKA (reference sequence). The V end lost 5 bases, the J end lost 5 bases, and 10 bases lay between the germline ends. The CDR3 is 13 amino acids. The CDR3 DNA follows: TGCAGTGCTGCGGGGGGAGATAATTCACCCCTCCACTTT. Its translation: CSAAGGDNSPLHF.

V and J are TRBV20-1 and TRBJ2-7; tentatively, D is TRBD1 or TRBD2 (5 bases each). V dropped 5 bases and J dropped 4 bases, with 18 bases sitting between them. The CDR3 consists of 14 residues. Germline V gene data show CDR1 as DFQATT and CDR2 as SNEGSKA (reference sequence). CDR3 region: CSAEQSGTKYEQYF. DNA for the CDR3: TGCAGTGCTGAACAATCCGGGACCAAGTACGAGCAGTACTTC.

The chain employs TRBV9 and TRBJ1-3, with D maybe TRBD1 (5 bases). V lost 0 bases and J 1 base, leaving 8 bases between the germline ends. The CDR3 length is 15 residues. Per the germline V gene, CDR1 is SGDLS and CDR2 is YYNGEE. The CDR3 is CASSVAQESGNTIYF. The CDR3 bases are TGTGCCAGCAGCGTAGCACAGGAATCTGGAAACACCATATATTTT.

This chain joins TRBV4-1 and TRBJ1-2; weak D call: TRBD1 (6 bases). V lost 0 bases and J 4 bases, leaving 9 bases between the germline ends. Per germline, CDR1 MGHRA and CDR2 YSYEKL. The length of the CDR3 is 14 residues. CDR3 in amino acids: CASSQDPRGYGYTF. The CDR3 nucleotides read TGCGCCAGCAGCCAAGACCCCAGGGGCTATGGCTACACCTTC.

This clonotype turned up a few times. The rearrangement joins TRBV2 to TRBJ1-2; D call uncertain. Germline CDR1 and CDR2: SNHLY and FYNNEI. Trimming stripped 3 bases from V and 0 bases from J, with 11 bases between. There are 15 residues in the CDR3. The CDR3 DNA follows: TGTGCCAGCAGTGAGGCCAGCGGAGCTAACTATGGCTACACCTTC. It codes for CASSEASGANYGYTF.

This clonotype was counted once. This chain uses TRBV10-3 with TRBJ1-6; D unresolved. Deletions cut 3 bases from V and 5 bases from J, with 14 bases between. This CDR3 is built from 16 residues. The germline V gene encodes CDR1 ENHRY and CDR2 SYGVKD. The CDR3 sequence is CAISERLERNNSPLHF. CDR3 DNA: TGTGCCATCAGTGAAAGACTAGAGAGAAATAATTCACCCCTCCACTTT.